Listed below are T cell receptor beta chains from one sample, sequenced in a study of CD8 T cells in ankylosing spondylitis. TCRdb re-analysed the 5' RACE reads in MiXCR, keeping a single row per CDR3 protein. This table has about 800,000 distinct CDR3 sequences, around 11% appearing once. The sequenced sample consisted of blood, either unsorted or a sorted T cell fraction (not recorded which). The receptor set was obtained from a male donor with ankylosing spondylitis. The CDR3 runs from the conserved cysteine through the conserved F or W. The D gene is left open where the match is weak. Some rows have no size entry. The others give once, few or many, or a class for an expanded clone.

DNA | CDR3 | J | size | D | V | length
TGCAGTGCTAGAGATGGGGCCTCCTTAGGGGAGCAGTACTTC | CSARDGASLGEQYF | TRBJ2-7 | - | - | TRBV20-1 | 14
TGCAGCGCCCTTAGCGGGAGGGCCTCCCAAAACATTCAGTACTTC | CSALSGRASQNIQYF | TRBJ2-4 | many | TRBD2 | TRBV29-1 | 15
TGCAGTGCTAGTGGTCAAAGTAGCACAGATACGCAGTATTTT | CSASGQSSTDTQYF | TRBJ2-3 | few | - | TRBV20-1 | 14
TGCAGCGTTATCACAGTCGCGAGCACAGATACGCAGTATTTT | CSVITVASTDTQYF | TRBJ2-3 | many | - | TRBV29-1 | 14
TGCAGTGCTAGGAAGCTAGCGTTCACAGATACGCAGTATTTT | CSARKLAFTDTQYF | TRBJ2-3 | many | - | TRBV20-1 | 14
TGCAGCGTTGAAGAAGTCGAGGGCACAGATACGCAGTATTTT | CSVEEVEGTDTQYF | TRBJ2-3 | many | - | TRBV29-1 | 14
TGTGCCAACTCACCACTAGCGGGAGGGGTTTACGAGCAGTACTTC | CANSPLAGGVYEQYF | TRBJ2-7 | - | TRBD2 | TRBV18 | 15
TGTGCCAGCAGTTTATACGCGCGGAAGGGGGCGGACACCGGGGAGCTGTTTTTT | CASSLYARKGADTGELFF | TRBJ2-2 | few | TRBD1 | TRBV27 | 18
TGTGCCAGCTCACCTAACCAACAGTATGGCTACACCTTC | CASSPNQQYGYTF | TRBJ1-2 | - | - | TRBV18 | 13
TGTGCCAGCAGTACCCGGACTGCGGAGACCCAGTACTTC | CASSTRTAETQYF | TRBJ2-5 | few | - | TRBV6-1 | 13
TGTGCCAGCAGCGGGGACTGGACCTACGAGCAGTACTTC | CASSGDWTYEQYF | TRBJ2-7 | few | - | TRBV7-2 | 13
TGTGCCAGCAGGCGAGCGGGAGGGCTATTTAATGAGCAGTTCTTC | CASRRAGGLFNEQFF | TRBJ2-1 | few | TRBD2 | TRBV7-9 | 15
TGTGCCAGCAGTTTGCTTGGGGGAAGATTTAAGGAGACCCAGTACTTC | CASSLLGGRFKETQYF | TRBJ2-5 | - | - | TRBV27 | 16
TGCGCCAGCAGCCCCCTTGCGACCCGACAAGAGACCCAGTACTTC | CASSPLATRQETQYF | TRBJ2-5 | - | - | TRBV5-1 | 15
TGTGCCAGCAGGGCCGGGATCCTGGGATTTAACACTGAAGCTTTCTTT | CASRAGILGFNTEAFF | TRBJ1-1 | - | - | TRBV7-3 | 16
TGCGCCAGCAGCCACTCCCGACAGGGCCAAGAGACCCAGTACTTC | CASSHSRQGQETQYF | TRBJ2-5 | - | TRBD1 | TRBV4-1 | 15
TGTGCCAGCAGCCGCGGCCGAGTCGGTGACGAGCAGTACTTC | CASSRGRVGDEQYF | TRBJ2-7 | - | - | TRBV5-6 | 14
TGCAGTGCTCGACAGATGGTTGAAGCTTTCTTT | CSARQMVEAFF | TRBJ1-1 | - | - | TRBV20-1 | 11
TGTGCCAGCAGCTTAGTACTGGGGTCCTACAATGAGCAGTTCTTC | CASSLVLGSYNEQFF | TRBJ2-1 | many | - | TRBV7-9 | 15
TGCAGTGCTAGCACCGGGAGCTCCTACAATGAGCAGTTCTTC | CSASTGSSYNEQFF | TRBJ2-1 | many | - | TRBV20-1 | 14
TGTGCCAGCAGCTTTCTTGCTAGCGCCTCGGGGGGGTTCTTC | CASSFLASASGGFF | TRBJ2-1 | few | TRBD2 | TRBV7-2 | 14
TGTGCCAGCTCACCAGTGGGAGGGGACACTGAAGCTTTCTTT | CASSPVGGDTEAFF | TRBJ1-1 | - | - | TRBV18 | 14
TGTGCCAGCAGGAGCCGATGGACAGCGGAAGGGAATTCACCCCTCCACTTT | CASRSRWTAEGNSPLHF | TRBJ1-6 | - | - | TRBV6-1 | 17
TGTGCCATCAGTGAGTCGACAGGGGACCTCTACGAGCAGTACTTC | CAISESTGDLYEQYF | TRBJ2-7 | few | TRBD1 | TRBV10-3 | 15
TGTGCCAGCTCCCACAACGCGGGACAGTACACAGCTACGCAGTATTTT | CASSHNAGQYTATQYF | TRBJ2-3 | - | - | TRBV18 | 16
TGCGCCAGCACCTTCCAAGGGGAGACCCAGTACTTC | CASTFQGETQYF | TRBJ2-5 | many | - | TRBV5-1 | 12
TGTGCCACCACCCAGCGGGGCACAGATACGCAGTATTTT | CATTQRGTDTQYF | TRBJ2-3 | many | - | TRBV15 | 13
TGTGCCAGCAGTTACCAGGGGCTGAGCTATGGCTACACCTTC | CASSYQGLSYGYTF | TRBJ1-2 | few | - | TRBV6-2/TRBV6-3 | 14
TGCAGTGCTGCCCTACTTGGGGGTTCCACAGATACGCAGTATTTT | CSAALLGGSTDTQYF | TRBJ2-3 | many | - | TRBV20-1 | 15
TGTGCCAGCAGCCCCGTTCCGATAGACAACTACGAGCAGTACTTC | CASSPVPIDNYEQYF | TRBJ2-7 | many | - | TRBV4-2 | 15
TGCAGCGTGGCACTAATGAGTCCCTACGAGCAGTACTTC | CSVALMSPYEQYF | TRBJ2-7 | - | - | TRBV29-1 | 13
TGTGCCAGCAGTTGGACAGCTATCTCTGGAAACACCATATATTTT | CASSWTAISGNTIYF | TRBJ1-3 | - | - | TRBV12-3/TRBV12-4 | 15
TGTGCCAGCAGTTCCGCGGTGGGACCCGGGGAGCTGTTTTTT | CASSSAVGPGELFF | TRBJ2-2 | many | - | TRBV12-3/TRBV12-4 | 14
TGCAGTGCTACTAGACTAGCGGGTTCCACAGATACGCAGTATTTT | CSATRLAGSTDTQYF | TRBJ2-3 | many | TRBD2 | TRBV20-1 | 15
TGTGCCATCAGTGACGGGCAGGGTGAAAAACTGTTTTTT | CAISDGQGEKLFF | TRBJ1-4 | few | - | TRBV10-3 | 13
TGTGCCAGCAGCTTACGACAGCCCCAAGAGACCCAGTACTTC | CASSLRQPQETQYF | TRBJ2-5 | - | - | TRBV7-2 | 14
TGTGCCAGCAGCGTAGATGGGGGGCTCTATACGCAGTATTTT | CASSVDGGLYTQYF | TRBJ2-3 | - | - | TRBV9 | 14
TGTGCCAGCTCACCACGACAGTTCAGTGAAGCTTTCTTT | CASSPRQFSEAFF | TRBJ1-1 | few | - | TRBV18 | 13
TGTGCCATCAGTGTAGGTCCGAGATTTAATGGCTACACCTTC | CAISVGPRFNGYTF | TRBJ1-2 | many | - | TRBV10-3 | 14
TGTGCCAGCAGCCCGGGCCCCGAGCGTGTCACAGATACGCAGTATTTT | CASSPGPERVTDTQYF | TRBJ2-3 | few | - | TRBV7-2 | 16
TGTGCCAGCAGTCGACCCCCGGATGAAGCTTTCTTT | CASSRPPDEAFF | TRBJ1-1 | - | - | TRBV6-2/TRBV6-3 | 12
TGTGCCAGCAGCTTGGTGTTCCGCTCCTACGAGCAGTACTTC | CASSLVFRSYEQYF | TRBJ2-7 | few | - | TRBV5-6 | 14
TGTGCCAGCACGTGGACAGGGCGTTACTATGGCTACACCTTC | CASTWTGRYYGYTF | TRBJ1-2 | - | TRBD1 | TRBV6-2/TRBV6-3 | 14
TGCGCCAGCAGCTTGCCGGAATACTCGGGAATAAGCTCCTACAATGAGCAGTTCTTC | CASSLPEYSGISSYNEQFF | TRBJ2-1 | - | - | TRBV5-1 | 19
TGCGCCAGCAGCAAGCGGGGGGCGCTCACAGATACGCAGTATTTT | CASSKRGALTDTQYF | TRBJ2-3 | many | TRBD2 | TRBV5-1 | 15
TGCGCCAGCAGCCCCACCGTAACAGGGATGAACACTGAAGCTTTCTTT | CASSPTVTGMNTEAFF | TRBJ1-1 | - | - | TRBV5-1 | 16
TGTGCCATCAGTGCTACAGGGTACACCGGGGAGCTGTTTTTT | CAISATGYTGELFF | TRBJ2-2 | few | - | TRBV10-3 | 14
TGCAGTGCTACCCGACCCTTTCGGACCTACGAGCAGTACTTC | CSATRPFRTYEQYF | TRBJ2-7 | - | - | TRBV20-1 | 14